This T cell receptor delta chain stems from a study of Vδ1+ human thymocytes. Notes on the study in general: Thymic TRG and TRD repertoires appeared highly polyclonal, with Gaussian CDR3 length distributions.

Germline lookup yields CDR1 TSWWSYY and CDR2 QGS. With 0 bases clipped from V and 0 bases from J, the junction kept 4 bases outside the gene matches. The CDR3 covers 16 residues. Comment on this clone: Its antigen is as yet unknown. The same CDR3 is also encoded by other DNA sequences in this sample.

RNA was extracted from the cells and then reverse transcribed. Pooled V-gene forward primers with one constant-region reverse primer generated the CDR3 amplicons by multiplex PCR. TCRdb used CATT to re-call clones from the multiplex PCR reads. The sample shows under 80,000 delta-chain clones, about 30% of them seen only once. The TCR comes from a boy in the first two years of life who had congenital heart surgery. The chain links TRDV1 to TRDJ1, with 7 nucleotides matching TRDD3. The material sequenced was Vdelta1+ gamma-delta thymocytes from the thymus. Subset defined: FACS-sorted CD3+ TCRalphabeta- TCRVdelta1+ TCRVdelta2- thymocytes. The CDR3 reads CALGELSGGYTDKLIF. The CDR3 DNA follows: TGTGCTCTTGGGGAACTTTCTGGGGGCTACACCGATAAACTCATCTTT.